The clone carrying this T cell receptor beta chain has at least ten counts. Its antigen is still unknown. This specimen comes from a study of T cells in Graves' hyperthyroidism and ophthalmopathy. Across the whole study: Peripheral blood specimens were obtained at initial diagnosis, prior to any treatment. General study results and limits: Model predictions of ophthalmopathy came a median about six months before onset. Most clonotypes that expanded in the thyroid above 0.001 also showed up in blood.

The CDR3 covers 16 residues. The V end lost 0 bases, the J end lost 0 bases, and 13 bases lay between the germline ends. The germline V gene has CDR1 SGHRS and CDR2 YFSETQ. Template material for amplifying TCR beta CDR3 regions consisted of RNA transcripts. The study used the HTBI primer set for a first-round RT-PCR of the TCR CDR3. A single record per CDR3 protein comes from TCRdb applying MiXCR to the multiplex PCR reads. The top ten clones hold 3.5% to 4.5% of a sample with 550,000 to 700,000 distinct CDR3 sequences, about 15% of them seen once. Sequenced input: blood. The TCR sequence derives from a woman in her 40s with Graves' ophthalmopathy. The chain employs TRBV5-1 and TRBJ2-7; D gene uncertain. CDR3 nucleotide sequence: TGCGCCAGCAGCTTGGAGCCCGGGCCGATCTCCTACGAGCAGTACTTC. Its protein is CASSLEPGPISYEQYF.